This TCR delta chain was recovered during a study of human gamma delta and Vdelta1 T cells (dated 2018 in TCRdb). With regard to the full study: Delta One T cells, Vd1+ gamma-delta T cells, were investigated in the study as cytotoxic effectors against acute myeloid leukemia.

Library creation used PCR. Sequenced on an Illumina MiSeq. TCRdb reprocessed the public reads with the caller CATT; rows with the same DNA were merged afterwards. This sample lists around 6,000 delta-chain clones; approximately 39% were detected once. Of the sample, about 8.4% is held by the ten largest clones. Regarding this clone: This receptor's antigen is unknown. Per-base qualities were not stored, and no clone one base away is much larger.

The study at large found these results: According to the report, Delta One T cells were polyclonal and showed broad cytotoxic targeting of acute myeloid leukemia.

The germline V gene specifies TSWWSYY as CDR1 and QGS as CDR2. V is reduced by 5 bases and J by 0 bases, leaving a spacing of 25 bases between them. There are 19 amino acids in the CDR3, from cysteine to phenylalanine inclusive. Only CDR3 DNA remains: 57 bases, in frame from the first base. Sequencing input: Vdelta1 gamma-delta T cells from blood grown in culture (DOT cells). The sample's cell subset or site label is to be understood as: Delta One T cells, in vitro expanded/differentiated Vd1+ gamma-delta T cells. The sequence was collected from a human donor in good health. Here the chain combines TRDV1 and TRDJ1; the D gene is possibly TRDD3, with 8 bases matching. The DNA reads as follows: TGTGCTCTTGGGCCCCCTTTCCTACTGGGGGGGACGTACACCGATAAACTCATCTTT. Its protein is CALGPPFLLGGTYTDKLIF.